A selection of T cell receptor beta chains follows, all from one sample in a study of shared clonotypes between healthy human individuals. Some clones are missing from TCRdb's copy, which holds only in-frame ones; the method was immunoSEQ multiplex PCR. The repertoire includes more than 2 million clones, around 95% of them detected once, and approximately 0.13% sits in the top ten. Sample: naive CD4+ T cells sorted from blood. The receptors derive from a man younger than 35 in good health. The CDR3 runs from the conserved cysteine through the conserved F or W. The D gene is left open where the match is weak. Only part of the rows carry a size: once, few, many, or a class if the clone is expanded.

len	d_gene	v_gene	abundance	j_gene	CDR3nt	CDR3aa
17	TRBD1	TRBV11-3	.	TRBJ2-3	TGTGCCAGCAGCTCCGGTTCCGGGACAGGGGGAGGAGATACGCAGTATTTT	CASSSGSGTGGGDTQYF
11	.	TRBV2	.	TRBJ1-1	TGTGCCAGCAGTGACGGCACTGAAGCTTTCTTT	CASSDGTEAFF
14	.	TRBV6-5	.	TRBJ1-6	TGTGCCAGCAGGGCACAGGGTTCCCTTTCACCCCTCCACTTT	CASRAQGSLSPLHF
14	TRBD1	TRBV5-4	.	TRBJ1-2	TGTGCCAGCAGCTCACAGGGGGCAGCTCTTGGCTACACCTTC	CASSSQGAALGYTF
16	TRBD1	TRBV5-1	.	TRBJ1-1	TGCGCCAGCAGCTCGTGGAGTCAGGGGGGGAACACTGAAGCTTTCTTT	CASSSWSQGGNTEAFF
14	TRBD1	TRBV19	.	TRBJ2-1	TGTGCCAATATATTCAGGGGGCGAGACAATGAGCAGTTCTTC	CANIFRGRDNEQFF
15	.	TRBV7-2	.	TRBJ2-7	TGTGCCAGCAGCCCGGATCGGACGGGTTCCTACGAGCAGTACTTC	CASSPDRTGSYEQYF
13	.	TRBV19	.	TRBJ1-1	TGTGCCAGTAGTACCCCTATGAACACTGAAGCTTTCTTT	CASSTPMNTEAFF
14	TRBD2	TRBV11-3	.	TRBJ2-5	TGTGCCAGCAGCCTACCGGGACTACAAGAGACCCAGTACTTC	CASSLPGLQETQYF
15	TRBD1	TRBV10-3	.	TRBJ2-7	TGTGCCATCAGTGGAGCGGGACAGGGGGCCTACGAGCAGTACTTC	CAISGAGQGAYEQYF
14	TRBD1	TRBV29-1	once	TRBJ1-1	TGCAGCGCCGCCCTAGGGACAGCCAGCACTGAAGCTTTCTTT	CSAALGTASTEAFF
14	TRBD1	TRBV27	.	TRBJ1-2	TGTGCCAGCAGGGTTGGAGGGGGCGTCTATGGCTACACCTTC	CASRVGGGVYGYTF
16	.	TRBV5-6	.	TRBJ1-5	TGTGCCAGCAGCCCAGACGGCGGGGCTGGCAATCAGCCCCAGCATTTT	CASSPDGGAGNQPQHF
14	TRBD1	TRBV2	.	TRBJ2-1	TGTGCCAGCGGAAAGGGACAGGGACGGAATGAGCAGTTCTTC	CASGKGQGRNEQFF
14	TRBD1	TRBV5-6	.	TRBJ2-7	TGTGCCAGCAGCTTCGTCTCAGGGACAGCCGAGCAGTACTTC	CASSFVSGTAEQYF
13	.	TRBV7-2	.	TRBJ1-2	TGTGCCAGCAGCGATTCTCCGGGTTTAGGCTACACCTTC	CASSDSPGLGYTF
14	.	TRBV5-1	.	TRBJ2-7	TGCGCCAGCAGCTTGGCAGCTCCCGTGGGCGAGCAGTACTTC	CASSLAAPVGEQYF
14	TRBD1	TRBV10-3	.	TRBJ1-1	TGTGCCATCAGTGAGTTGGGACAGGGGGCTGAAGCTTTCTTT	CAISELGQGAEAFF
14	.	TRBV2	.	TRBJ2-2	TGTGCCAGCAGGATGGACATCAACACCGGGGAGCTGTTTTTT	CASRMDINTGELFF
17	TRBD2	TRBV30	.	TRBJ2-5	TGTGCCTGGAGTGTAACCCCCGGGACTAGCGGTGAAGAGACCCAGTACTTC	CAWSVTPGTSGEETQYF
14	TRBD2	TRBV5-1	.	TRBJ2-7	TGCGCCAGCAGCTTAGCGGGGGGTTCCTACGAGCAGTACTTC	CASSLAGGSYEQYF
13	.	TRBV13	once	TRBJ1-4	TGTGCCAGCCGCATTAAGAATGATGAAAAACTGTTTTTT	CASRIKNDEKLFF
13	TRBD1	TRBV29-1	.	TRBJ1-2	TGCAGCGTTGAACTGGACAGGGGAAAAGGCTACACCTTC	CSVELDRGKGYTF
17	TRBD2	TRBV9	.	TRBJ2-1	TGTGCCAGCAGCCCCCGCTCGGGGGGGGAGGCCTACAATGAGCAGTTCTTC	CASSPRSGGEAYNEQFF
13	.	TRBV6-6	.	TRBJ1-1	TGTGCCAGCAGCTCCTGGACAGAGATGGAAGCTTTCTTT	CASSSWTEMEAFF
17	TRBD1	TRBV30	.	TRBJ2-7	TGTGCCTGGAGTCCCTCCGGGAGACAGGGGAGACCCTACGAGCAGTACTTC	CAWSPSGRQGRPYEQYF
13	.	TRBV6-1	.	TRBJ2-5	TGTGCCAGCAGCTCCGGGATCCAAGAGACCCAGTACTTC	CASSSGIQETQYF